This T cell receptor beta chain was profiled in a study of blood T cell repertoires in COVID-19. Study context: COVID-19 samples from acute and convalescent phases originated in the United States, Italy and Spain. T cells, B-cell-depleted T cells, or PBMCs supplied cDNA or gDNA.

The protocol was immunoSEQ multiplex PCR, while the TCRdb copy is restricted to in-frame clones and leaves out a portion. Of about 130,000 clones listed, about 88% were seen once; the top ten hold 4% to 5%. V dropped 5 bases and J dropped 5; count of bases not matched to a gene: 2. CDR1 is SGHTA, CDR2 FQGTGA, per germline. This CDR3 comprises 14 residues. The sample comprised peripheral blood. The V gene is TRBV7-3, the J gene TRBJ1-6; TRBD1 matches at 8 bases. The receptor was isolated from a man in his 60s with COVID-19, enrolled during active disease. The chain's CDR3 is CASSQTGDNSPLHF. The CDR3 nucleotides read TGTGCCAGCAGCCAGACAGGGGATAATTCACCCCTCCACTTT.